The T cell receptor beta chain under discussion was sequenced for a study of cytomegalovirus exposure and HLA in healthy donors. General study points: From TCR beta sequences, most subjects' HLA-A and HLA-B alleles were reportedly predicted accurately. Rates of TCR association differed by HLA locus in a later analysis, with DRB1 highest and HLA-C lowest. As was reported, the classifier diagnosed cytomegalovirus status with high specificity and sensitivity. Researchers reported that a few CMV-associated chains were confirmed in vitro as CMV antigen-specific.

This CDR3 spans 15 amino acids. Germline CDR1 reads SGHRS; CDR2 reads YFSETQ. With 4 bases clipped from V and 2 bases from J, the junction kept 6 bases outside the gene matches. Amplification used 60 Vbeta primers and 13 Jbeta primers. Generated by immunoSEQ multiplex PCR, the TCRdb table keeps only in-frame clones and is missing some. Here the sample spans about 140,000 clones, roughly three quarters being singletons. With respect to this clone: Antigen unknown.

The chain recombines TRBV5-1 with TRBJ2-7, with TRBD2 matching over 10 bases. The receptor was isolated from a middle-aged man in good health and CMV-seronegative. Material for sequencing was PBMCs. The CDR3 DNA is TGCGCCAGCAGCCCCGGGACTAGCGCGACCTACGAGCAGTACTTC. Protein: CASSPGTSATYEQYF.